These 28 T cell receptor beta chains were all obtained from the same sample, sequenced in a study of radiotherapy plus CTLA-4 blockade in lung cancer (dated by TCRdb to between 2018 and 2020). Libraries were built with the immunoSEQ multiplex PCR assay. This is the immuneACCESS table as TCRdb keeps it, with only in-frame sequences that have V and J called. A part of the clones is gone; compared with another copy, unresolved V genes explain less than half, and the rest is unexplained. The table for this sample lists some 32,000 clones; roughly 77% of them were counted only once. The ten largest account for 20% to 25% of the sample. This specimen consisted of peripheral blood, obtained from a patient treated with radiotherapy plus ipilimumab. These receptors were collected from a human donor with non-small cell lung cancer that progressed on radiotherapy plus ipilimumab.

The chain carries TRBV9 and TRBJ2-1; weak D call: TRBD2 (6 bases). The CDR3 has 14 residues. CDR1 is SGDLS and CDR2 is YYNGEE in the germline V gene. Trimming cost V 3 bases and J 5 bases, with 12 bases left between them. The CDR3 sequence: CASSGARGDNEQFF. CDR3 in DNA: TGTGCCAGCAGCGGGGCCCGCGGGGACAATGAGCAGTTCTTC.

This chain connects TRBV19 to TRBJ1-2; weak D call: TRBD1 (6 bases). Germline CDR1 reads LNHDA; CDR2 reads SQIVND (reference sequence). The length of the CDR3 is 14 residues. V was clipped by 8 bases and J by 2 bases, with 15 bases between them. CDR3 in amino acids: CASRDTDRNYGYTF. CDR3 nucleotide sequence: TGTGCCAGTCGGGATACTGACAGGAACTATGGCTACACCTTC.

The chain has TRBV25-1 and TRBJ2-2, with D perhaps matching TRBD1 (5 bases). The CDR3 has 13 amino acids. Looked up from germline, CDR1 is MGHDK and CDR2 is SYGVNS. V lost 5 bases and J 7 bases, leaving 11 bases between the germline ends. The CDR3 here is CASSPRAGGELFF. CDR3 nucleotides: TGTGCCAGCAGTCCCAGGGCAGGCGGGGAGCTGTTTTTT.

The chain has TRBV19 and TRBJ2-1, with TRBD2 matching 9 bases. The CDR3 has 15 residues. From germline, CDR1 is LNHDA and CDR2 SQIVND (reference sequence). Germline trimming cut 4 bases from V and 2 bases from J; bases unmatched to any gene: 3. The CDR3 DNA reads TGTGCCAGTAGTAGCGGGGGGGACCCCTACAATGAGCAGTTCTTC. It specifies CASSSGGDPYNEQFF.

This chain joins TRBV5-4 and TRBJ2-7, with D maybe TRBD2 (7 bases). The CDR3 spans 14 residues. Germline V gene data show CDR1 as SGHNT and CDR2 as YYREEE (reference sequence). Trimming shortened V by 6 bases and J by 7 bases, and 20 bases separated the two germline ends. The CDR3, as DNA: TGTGCCAGCAAGGTTGGGGGGGGGCCGGGTGAGCAGTACTTC. This encodes CASKVGGGPGEQYF.

The sample holds a few counts of this clone. This rearrangement joins TRBV18 to TRBJ2-7; a possible D gene is TRBD1 (6 bases). Germline lookup yields CDR1 KGHSH and CDR2 LQKENI. This CDR3 is 12 amino acids long. V gave up 1 base and J gave up 6 bases, with 7 bases separating them. The CDR3 DNA reads as TGTGCCAGCTCACCACAGACAGGCGAGCAGTACTTC. It is translated as CASSPQTGEQYF.

J is TRBJ1-2 and V is TRBV7-9, with 8 bases lining up with TRBD1. CDR3 length equals 13 residues. V was pared by 5 bases and J by 6 bases, with 5 bases of the junction left unmatched. Germline CDR1 and CDR2: SEHNR and FQNEAQ (reference sequence). CDR3 region: CASSPGTGNGYTF. CDR3 nucleotides: TGTGCCAGCAGCCCTGGGACAGGAAATGGCTACACCTTC.

The J gene is TRBJ2-7, the V gene TRBV5-6; TRBD1 aligns across 9 bases. The length of the CDR3 is 14 residues. V lost 4 bases to trimming and J lost 3 bases; unmatched junction nucleotides: 5. Germline V gene lookup returns CDR1 SGHDT and CDR2 YYEEEE. CDR3 loop: CASSPGQGNYEQYF. The CDR3 DNA sequence: TGTGCCAGCAGCCCGGGACAGGGAAACTACGAGCAGTACTTC.

This clone has a handful of counts. The chain has TRBV18 and TRBJ1-2, with 7 nucleotides matching TRBD1. This CDR3 has 19 residues. Germline V gene lookup returns CDR1 KGHSH and CDR2 LQKENI. Trimming removed 3 bases from V and 0 bases from J; junction bases left unmatched: 16. Here the CDR3 reads CASSPLGGLGTATNYGYTF. CDR3 nucleotides: TGTGCCAGCTCACCCCTTGGGGGACTCGGGACAGCAACTAACTATGGCTACACCTTC.

The chain is built from TRBV7-8 and TRBJ1-6; 7 bases agree with TRBD1. The CDR3 runs 18 residues. V dropped 5 bases and J dropped 3; count of bases not matched to a gene: 13. Germline V CDR1 and CDR2: SGHVS, FQNEAQ. This chain's CDR3 is CASSPDRPPFIYNSPLHF. CDR3 in DNA: TGTGCCAGCAGCCCGGACAGGCCCCCTTTCATCTATAATTCACCCCTCCACTTT.

The rearrangement joins TRBV27 to TRBJ1-2; D is possibly TRBD1 (6 bases). The V end lost 5 bases, the J end lost 4 bases, and 14 bases lay between the germline ends. Germline loops: CDR1 MNHEY, CDR2 SMNVEV (reference sequence). CDR3 size: 14 residues. CDR3 amino acids: CASSPGAPFYGYTF. In nucleotides, the CDR3 is TGTGCCAGCAGTCCAGGGGCTCCCTTCTATGGCTACACCTTC.

J is TRBJ1-5 and V is TRBV19, with D possibly being TRBD1 (6 bases). V gave up 8 bases and J gave up 6 bases, with 14 bases separating them. The germline V gene has CDR1 LNHDA and CDR2 SQIVND (reference sequence). This CDR3 is 13 amino acids long. This CDR3 is CASWNRAFQPQHF. In DNA form, the CDR3 reads TGTGCCAGTTGGAACAGGGCGTTTCAGCCCCAGCATTTT.

This rearrangement joins TRBV18 to TRBJ2-7; TRBD1 matches 9 bases. The CDR3 covers 14 residues. Per germline, CDR1 KGHSH and CDR2 LQKENI. With V trimmed by 2 bases and J by 4 bases, 3 bases remained unmatched. CDR3 bases: TGTGCCAGCTCACCATCACAGGGGGCTTACGAGCAGTACTTC. Translated: CASSPSQGAYEQYF.

This chain connects TRBV7-9 to TRBJ2-7; 7 bases fit TRBD1. V lost 5 bases and J lost 4; bases outside the gene matches: 11. CDR3 length: 15 amino acids. From germline, CDR1 is SEHNR and CDR2 FQNEAQ (reference sequence). This chain's CDR3 is CASSPGQISIYEQYF. Here the CDR3 DNA reads TGTGCCAGCAGCCCGGGACAGATCTCTATTTACGAGCAGTACTTC.

This clone was observed once. This chain joins TRBV27 and TRBJ2-5, with TRBD1 matching 11 bases. J gave up 1 base and V 7 bases, and 8 bases lay outside the gene matches. Germline CDR1 and CDR2: MNHEY and SMNVEV (reference sequence). This CDR3 is 16 amino acids long. CDR3 sequence reads: CASTGPGTGGQETQYF. The CDR3 coding sequence is TGTGCCAGCACCGGCCCCGGGACAGGGGGCCAAGAGACCCAGTACTTC.

The V and J genes are TRBV6-1 and TRBJ1-6; no firm D call. CDR1 is MNHNS and CDR2 is SASEGT in the germline V gene. This CDR3 is built from 16 residues. V lost 0 bases to trimming and J lost 4 bases, with 10 bases between them. CDR3 sequence: CASSEAVPGYNSPLHF. The CDR3 DNA follows: TGTGCCAGCAGTGAAGCAGTCCCGGGATATAATTCACCCCTCCACTTT.

The chain recombines TRBV4-2 with TRBJ2-1; maybe TRBD2 (6 bases). This CDR3 is 16 amino acids long. The germline V gene has CDR1 LGHNA and CDR2 YNFKEQ. V was shortened by 0 bases and J by 0 bases, with 9 bases between the two germline ends. CDR3 residues: CASSQEVGGSYNEQFF. The CDR3 DNA sequence: TGTGCCAGCAGCCAAGAGGTGGGGGGCTCCTACAATGAGCAGTTCTTC.

The J gene is TRBJ2-7, the V gene TRBV29-1, with 9 nucleotides matching TRBD2. CDR1 and CDR2 (germline): SQVTM, ANQGSEA. This CDR3 comprises 14 residues. V shed 5 bases and J 4 bases; nucleotides not matched to a gene: 9. As DNA, the CDR3 is TGCAGCGTTAAAAGTAGCGGGGGAGGATACGAGCAGTACTTC. Translating it yields CSVKSSGGGYEQYF.

The J gene is TRBJ2-5, the V gene TRBV7-6; 7 bases agree with TRBD2. CDR1 and CDR2 from the germline V gene are SGHVS and FNYEAQ. After removal of 1 base from V and 5 bases from J, the junction contained 7 bases not matched to a gene. CDR3 length equals 15 residues. Written as DNA, the CDR3 is TGTGCCAGCAGCTTAGGGGAGGGTAGGCGGGAGACCCAGTACTTC. Its protein is CASSLGEGRRETQYF.

The rearrangement uses TRBV7-2 and TRBJ1-1, with D unresolved. CDR1 is SGHTA, CDR2 FQGNSA, per germline. The CDR3 extends over 15 amino acids. V gave up 5 bases and J gave up 4 bases, with 17 bases separating them. In DNA, the CDR3 is TGTGCCAGCAGCCTGAGTTGGAATCCGGGCACTGAAGCTTTCTTT. Its translation: CASSLSWNPGTEAFF.

The J gene is TRBJ2-3, the V gene TRBV15, with TRBD2 identical over 13 bases. The germline CDR1 and CDR2 sequences are LNHNV and YYDKDF (reference sequence). This CDR3 has 16 amino acids. Unmatched junction bases numbered 3, after V lost 3 bases and J lost 3 bases. The CDR3 protein is CATSRGTSGATDTQYF. The CDR3 DNA follows: TGTGCCACCAGCAGGGGGACTAGCGGGGCAACAGATACGCAGTATTTT.

This clone was counted a few times. The J gene is TRBJ1-6, the V gene TRBV7-9; possible D gene TRBD1, 6 bases. Germline V CDR1 and CDR2: SEHNR, FQNEAQ (reference sequence). The V end lost 5 bases, the J end lost 14 bases, and 19 bases lay between the germline ends. This CDR3 spans 14 amino acids. CDR3 sequence (DNA): TGTGCCAGCAGCCCGGCGCGACAGGAACGTTCCCTCCACTTT. Translated: CASSPARQERSLHF. The variable domain in full, completed from reference TRBV7-9 and TRBJ1-6, reads DTGVSQNPRHKITKRGQNVTFRCDPISEHNRLYWYRQTLGQGPEFLTYFQNEAQLEKSRLLSDRFSAERPKGSFSTLEIQRTEQGDSAMYLCASSPARQERSLHFGNGTRLTVT.

CDR3 region: CASSSEPGTVGNIQYF. DNA of the CDR3: TGCGCCAGCAGTTCGGAGCCAGGGACAGTTGGAAACATTCAGTACTTC. This chain connects TRBV10-2 to TRBJ2-4; 7 bases are shared with TRBD1. Germline-derived CDR1 and CDR2 are WSHSY and SAAADI. Losses at the gene ends were 5 bases for V and 6 bases for J; bases not matched to a gene: 13. This CDR3 contains 16 residues.

The chain carries TRBV9 and TRBJ2-7, with 9 bases that match TRBD1. The CDR3 runs 15 residues. Germline loops: CDR1 SGDLS, CDR2 YYNGEE. J was trimmed by 0 bases and V by 3 bases; bases with no gene match: 4. The CDR3 nucleotides read TGTGCCAGCAGCGCCGGGACAGGGTCCTCCTACGAGCAGTACTTC. Translating it yields CASSAGTGSSYEQYF.

This CDR3 is CASSLLQSNTGELFF. Written as DNA, the CDR3 is TGCGCCAGCAGCTTGTTACAGAGTAACACCGGGGAGCTGTTTTTT. The genes are TRBV5-1 and TRBJ2-2, with D unclear. The CDR3 sequence is 15 residues long. V lost 1 base and J lost 2, with 9 bases in between. Germline loops: CDR1 SGHRS, CDR2 YFSETQ.

V usage is TRBV11-2 and J usage is TRBJ2-5; 9 nucleotides match TRBD2. The germline gives CDR1 SGHAT, CDR2 FQNNGV. With 6 bases clipped from V and 5 bases from J, the junction kept 10 bases outside the gene matches. The CDR3 runs to 15 residues. CDR3 loop: CASSPRGGAGETQYF. CDR3 nucleotides: TGTGCCAGCAGTCCCCGCGGGGGGGCCGGGGAGACCCAGTACTTC.

This rearrangement joins TRBV2 to TRBJ1-4, with a weak D call TRBD1 (6 bases). The CDR3 has 14 residues. Per the germline V gene, CDR1 is SNHLY and CDR2 is FYNNEI. Between the trimmed V and J ends, which lost 3 bases and 4 bases, there was a span of 9 bases. The CDR3 loop is CASSEQGRNEKLFF. CDR3 bases: TGTGCCAGCAGTGAGCAGGGGCGTAATGAAAAACTGTTTTTT.

The chain employs TRBV4-2 and TRBJ2-1, with 16 positions matching TRBD2. Germline-derived CDR1 and CDR2 are LGHNA and YNFKEQ. V was pared by 4 bases and J by 8 bases, with 11 bases of the junction left unmatched. The CDR3 contains 18 residues. The DNA for the CDR3 is TGTGCCAGCAGCCTCATCGGGACTAGCGGGGGGGCTTACCATGAGCAGTTCTTC. It specifies CASSLIGTSGGAYHEQFF.